The 21 T cell receptor beta chains in this list originate from one sample, sequenced in a study of OX40 agonist ivuxolimab in advanced cancers. The data were produced by immunoSEQ multiplex PCR, yet TCRdb's version contains in-frame clones alone and is incomplete. Of over 60,000 clones listed, roughly 84% are singletons. The input for sequencing was CD4+ or CD8+ T cells sorted from blood, taken in a trial of the OX40 agonist ivuxolimab. The source of these receptors is an adult with an advanced solid tumor such as melanoma, head and neck, liver or kidney cancer.

This clone occurred once. The chain employs TRBV7-2 and TRBJ2-5; 8 bases map to TRBD2. J gave up 5 bases and V 5 bases, and 13 bases lay outside the gene matches. CDR3 length equals 16 residues. Germline assignment: CDR1 SGHTA and CDR2 FQGNSA. Here the CDR3 DNA reads TGTGCCAGCAGCGCTGGTGGCGGGAGGAGGAGGGAGACCCAGTACTTC. It is translated as CASSAGGGRRRETQYF.

The chain is built from TRBV29-1 and TRBJ1-1, with unresolved D. CDR3 length: 13 amino acids. Germline assignment: CDR1 SQVTM and CDR2 ANQGSEA. Trimming shortened V by 4 bases and J by 1 base, and 10 bases separated the two germline ends. The CDR3 DNA sequence: TGCAGCGTTGTCCGGGAGAAGAACACTGAAGCTTTCTTT. Amino acids: CSVVREKNTEAFF.

The chain uses TRBV5-1 and TRBJ2-7, with D maybe TRBD2 (6 bases). The CDR3 spans 14 residues. With 2 bases removed from V and 3 bases from J, the gap between germline ends came to 12 bases. Per germline, CDR1 SGHRS and CDR2 YFSETQ. CDR3 region: CASSFGTPYYEQYF. CDR3 DNA: TGCGCCAGCAGCTTCGGGACTCCTTACTACGAGCAGTACTTC.

V gene TRBV20-1 combines with J gene TRBJ2-3; the D is unclear. V was trimmed by 8 bases and J by 5 bases, leaving 8 bases between them. CDR3 length equals 10 residues. Germline-derived CDR1 and CDR2 are DFQATT and SNEGSKA (reference sequence). CDR3 in amino acids: CSPGEDTQYF. The CDR3 DNA reads as TGCAGTCCTGGTGAAGATACGCAGTATTTT.

V and J are TRBV5-6 and TRBJ1-1; TRBD1 is a possible D gene (5 bases). This CDR3 contains 16 residues. In germline, CDR1 is SGHDT, CDR2 YYEEEE. V gave up 0 bases and J gave up 0 bases, with 12 bases separating them. The CDR3 is CASSLVGGRMNTEAFF. CDR3 DNA sequence: TGTGCCAGCAGCTTGGTGGGGGGAAGGATGAACACTGAAGCTTTCTTT.

This clone appeared a few times. The chain joins TRBV4-3 to TRBJ1-2, with D tentatively TRBD1 (5 bases). This CDR3 spans 16 amino acids. The V gene lost 3 bases and the J gene lost 1 base, with 15 bases spanning the gap. CDR1 is LGHNA and CDR2 is YSLEER in the germline V gene. Here the CDR3 DNA reads TGCGCCAGCAGCCACTGGGGCGGGAACATTAACTATGGCTACACCTTC. Protein product: CASSHWGGNINYGYTF.

This chain uses TRBV4-2 with TRBJ1-2, with TRBD1 as a possible D gene (5 bases). V was trimmed by 1 base and J by 3 bases, leaving 12 bases between them. This CDR3 has 15 residues. CDR1 and CDR2 from the germline V gene are LGHNA and YNFKEQ. CDR3 sequence reads: CASSQAGENDYGYTF. DNA for the CDR3: TGTGCCAGCAGCCAAGCGGGGGAAAACGACTATGGCTACACCTTC.

The chain has TRBV2 and TRBJ2-5; possibly TRBD2 for D (6 bases). The CDR3 spans 12 residues. V dropped 6 bases and J dropped 7 bases, with 12 bases sitting between them. Germline lookup yields CDR1 SNHLY and CDR2 FYNNEI. The CDR3 nucleotides are TGTGCCAGCAGAACCCCCGGGAGGACCCAGTACTTC. Protein sequence: CASRTPGRTQYF. Combining the CDR3 with reference TRBV2 and TRBJ2-5 gives the whole variable domain EPEVTQTPSHQVTQMGQEVILRCVPISNHLYFYWYRQILGQKVEFLVSFYNNEISEKSEIFDDQFSVERPDGSNFTLKIRSTKLEDSAMYFCASRTPGRTQYFGPGTRLLVL.

This clone was observed a single time. V gene TRBV6-1 combines with J gene TRBJ2-7; possibly TRBD1 or TRBD2 for D (7 bases each). Per germline, CDR1 MNHNS and CDR2 SASEGT. The CDR3 runs 14 residues. V was trimmed by 8 bases and J by 3 bases, leaving 17 bases between them. The CDR3: CASGRGAGGYEQYF. The CDR3 DNA sequence: TGTGCCAGCGGGAGGGGGGCAGGGGGCTACGAGCAGTACTTC.

The rearrangement uses TRBV25-1 and TRBJ1-6; D not certain. The length of the CDR3 is 16 residues. V shed 1 base and J shed 7 bases, with 14 bases lying between them. Germline lookup yields CDR1 MGHDK and CDR2 SYGVNS. CDR3 coding DNA: TGTGCCAGCAGTGAATTGGGAGGACTCCCCAATTCACCCCTCCACTTT. This sequence encodes CASSELGGLPNSPLHF.

This chain links TRBV5-1 with TRBJ1-2; unclear D gene. V gave up 0 bases and J gave up 7 bases, with 13 bases separating them. The CDR3 has 14 residues. Germline CDR1 is SGHRS and CDR2 is YFSETQ. As DNA, the CDR3 is TGCGCCAGCAGCTTGGCCGATCAGGTCTCTGGCTACACCTTC. This sequence encodes CASSLADQVSGYTF.

V is TRBV7-9 and J is TRBJ2-2; D ambiguous. In germline, CDR1 is SEHNR, CDR2 FQNEAQ (reference sequence). Trimming cost V 5 bases and J 6 bases, with 10 bases left between them. CDR3 length: 13 amino acids. CDR3 protein: CASSPQISGELFF. CDR3 DNA sequence: TGTGCCAGCAGCCCCCAAATATCCGGGGAGCTGTTTTTT.

The V call is TRBV7-2, the J call TRBJ2-3; 8 bases are shared with TRBD1. V was clipped by 1 base and J by 4 bases; unmatched bases: 10. Germline CDR1 and CDR2: SGHTA and FQGNSA. This CDR3 has 17 residues. CDR3 sequence: CASSLGWPGQGSDTQYF. DNA for the CDR3: TGTGCCAGCAGCTTAGGTTGGCCCGGACAGGGTTCAGATACGCAGTATTTT.

The chain carries TRBV4-1 and TRBJ1-1, with D possibly being TRBD1 (5 bases). This CDR3 has 16 residues. Germline loops: CDR1 MGHRA, CDR2 YSYEKL. V was trimmed by 0 bases and J by 0 bases, leaving 11 bases between them. The CDR3 loop reads CASSQDFLQVNTEAFF. DNA of the CDR3: TGCGCCAGCAGCCAAGATTTCTTACAGGTGAACACTGAAGCTTTCTTT.

This chain uses TRBV7-2 with TRBJ1-5; D not certain. V shed 3 bases and J shed 6 bases, with 15 bases lying between them. The CDR3 extends over 15 amino acids. The V gene's germline CDR1 is SGHTA and CDR2 FQGNSA. CDR3 nucleotide sequence: TGTGCCAGCAGCTTTTATATGTCAGGAGGTCAGCCCCAGCATTTT. Its protein is CASSFYMSGGQPQHF.

The chain carries TRBV19 and TRBJ2-3; D is unclear. Germline assignment: CDR1 LNHDA and CDR2 SQIVND (reference sequence). Trimming cost V 3 bases and J 5 bases, with 12 bases left between them. The CDR3 has 14 amino acids. CDR3 residues: CASSIKELGDTQYF. The CDR3 bases are TGTGCCAGTAGTATTAAAGAGTTGGGAGATACGCAGTATTTT.

In its sample, this clone was seen once. This sequence joins TRBV18 and TRBJ2-4; the D is unclear. Germline CDR1 reads KGHSH; CDR2 reads LQKENI. Deletions cut 2 bases from V and 2 bases from J, with 10 bases between. This CDR3 spans 15 amino acids. CDR3 sequence: CASSPGVKTKNIQYF. The CDR3 DNA reads TGTGCCAGCTCACCAGGGGTCAAGACCAAAAACATTCAGTACTTC.

The CDR3 DNA reads TGCGCCAGCAGCTCAGGGGCAGGGTATGGCTACACCTTC. Translated, it gives CASSSGAGYGYTF. V gene TRBV5-1 combines with J gene TRBJ1-2; a weak D match, TRBD1 (6 bases). The CDR3 has 13 amino acids. The V gene's germline CDR1 is SGHRS and CDR2 YFSETQ. Trimming left V 3 bases short and J 5 bases short, with 11 bases between.

The chain is built from TRBV9 and TRBJ2-2; D gene uncertain. The germline CDR1 and CDR2 sequences are SGDLS and YYNGEE. There are 16 residues in the CDR3. The V gene lost 4 bases and the J gene lost 4 bases, with 17 bases spanning the gap. The CDR3 loop reads CASSPLRSRLTGELFF. The CDR3 bases are TGTGCCAGCAGCCCACTAAGGAGCCGTCTCACCGGGGAGCTGTTTTTT.

V and J are TRBV9 and TRBJ1-4; unclear D gene. Trimming cost V 0 bases and J 3 bases, with 6 bases left between them. In germline, CDR1 is SGDLS, CDR2 YYNGEE. The CDR3 covers 14 residues. The CDR3 DNA follows: TGTGCCAGCAGCGTAGCCCAGTCTAATGAAAAACTGTTTTTT. Its translation: CASSVAQSNEKLFF.

The chain recombines TRBV14 with TRBJ2-1; 7 positions agree with TRBD1. The germline V gene has CDR1 SGHDN and CDR2 FVKESK. The CDR3 runs to 16 residues. Germline trimming cut 4 bases from V and 9 bases from J; bases unmatched to any gene: 15. CDR3 bases: TGTGCCAGCAGCCCAAACTTCGGACAGGTTTGGGGTGAGCAGTTCTTC. It codes for CASSPNFGQVWGEQFF.